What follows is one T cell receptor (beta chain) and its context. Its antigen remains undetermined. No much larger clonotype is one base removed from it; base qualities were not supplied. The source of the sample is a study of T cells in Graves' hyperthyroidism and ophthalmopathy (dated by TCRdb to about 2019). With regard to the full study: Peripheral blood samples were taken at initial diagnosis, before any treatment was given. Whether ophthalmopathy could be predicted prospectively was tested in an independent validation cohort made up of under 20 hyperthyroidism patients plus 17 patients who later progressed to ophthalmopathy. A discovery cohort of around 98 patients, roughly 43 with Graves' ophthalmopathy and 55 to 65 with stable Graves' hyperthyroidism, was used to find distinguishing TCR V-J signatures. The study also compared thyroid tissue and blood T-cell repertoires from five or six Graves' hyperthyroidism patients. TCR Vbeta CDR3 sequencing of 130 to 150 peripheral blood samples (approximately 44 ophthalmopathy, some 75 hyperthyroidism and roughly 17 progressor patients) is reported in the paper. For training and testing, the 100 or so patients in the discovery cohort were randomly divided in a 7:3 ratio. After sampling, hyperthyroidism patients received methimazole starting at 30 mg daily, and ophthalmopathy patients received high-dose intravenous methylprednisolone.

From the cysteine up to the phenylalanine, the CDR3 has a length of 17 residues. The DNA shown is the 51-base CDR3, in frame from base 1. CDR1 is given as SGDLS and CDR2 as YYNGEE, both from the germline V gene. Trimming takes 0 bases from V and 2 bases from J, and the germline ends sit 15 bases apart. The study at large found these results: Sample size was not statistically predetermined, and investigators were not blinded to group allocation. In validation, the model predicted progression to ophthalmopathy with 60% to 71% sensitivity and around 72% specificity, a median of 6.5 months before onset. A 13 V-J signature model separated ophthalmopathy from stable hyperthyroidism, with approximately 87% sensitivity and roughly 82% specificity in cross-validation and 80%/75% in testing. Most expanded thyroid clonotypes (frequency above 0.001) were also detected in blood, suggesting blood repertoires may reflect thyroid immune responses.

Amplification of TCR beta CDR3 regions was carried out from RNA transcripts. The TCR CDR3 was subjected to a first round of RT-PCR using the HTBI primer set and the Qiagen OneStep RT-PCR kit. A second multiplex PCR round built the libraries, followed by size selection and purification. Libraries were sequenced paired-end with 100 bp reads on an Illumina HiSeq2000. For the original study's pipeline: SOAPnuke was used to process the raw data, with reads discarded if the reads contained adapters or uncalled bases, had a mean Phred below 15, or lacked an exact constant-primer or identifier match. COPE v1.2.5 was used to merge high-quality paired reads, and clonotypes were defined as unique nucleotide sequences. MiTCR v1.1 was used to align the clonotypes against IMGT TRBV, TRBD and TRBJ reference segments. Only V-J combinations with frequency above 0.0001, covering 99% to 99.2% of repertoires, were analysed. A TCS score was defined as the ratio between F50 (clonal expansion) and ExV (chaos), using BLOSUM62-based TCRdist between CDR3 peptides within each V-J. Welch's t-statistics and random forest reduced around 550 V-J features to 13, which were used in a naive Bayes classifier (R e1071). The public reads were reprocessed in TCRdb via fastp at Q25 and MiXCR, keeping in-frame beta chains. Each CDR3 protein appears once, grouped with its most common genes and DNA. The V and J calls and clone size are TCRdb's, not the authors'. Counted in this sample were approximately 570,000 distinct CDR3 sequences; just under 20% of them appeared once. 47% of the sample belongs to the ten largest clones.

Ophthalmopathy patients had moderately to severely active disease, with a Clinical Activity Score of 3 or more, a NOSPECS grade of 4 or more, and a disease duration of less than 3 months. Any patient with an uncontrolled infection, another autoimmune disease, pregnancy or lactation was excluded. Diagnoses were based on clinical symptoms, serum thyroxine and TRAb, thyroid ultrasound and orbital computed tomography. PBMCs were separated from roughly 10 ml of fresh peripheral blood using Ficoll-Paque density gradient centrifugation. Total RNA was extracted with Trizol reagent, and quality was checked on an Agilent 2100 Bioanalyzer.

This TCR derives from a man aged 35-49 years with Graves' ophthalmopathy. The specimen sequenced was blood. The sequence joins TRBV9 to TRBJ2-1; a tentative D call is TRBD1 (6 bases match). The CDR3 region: CASSVGSETGAYNEQFF. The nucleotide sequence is TGTGCCAGCAGCGTAGGGTCGGAGACAGGCGCCTACAATGAGCAGTTCTTC. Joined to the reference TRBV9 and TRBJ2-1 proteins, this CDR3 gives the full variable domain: DSGVTQTPKHLITATGQRVTLRCSPRSGDLSVYWYQQSLDQGLQFLIQYYNGEERAKGNILERFSAQQFPDLHSELNLSSLELGDSALYFCASSVGSETGAYNEQFFGPGTRLTVL.